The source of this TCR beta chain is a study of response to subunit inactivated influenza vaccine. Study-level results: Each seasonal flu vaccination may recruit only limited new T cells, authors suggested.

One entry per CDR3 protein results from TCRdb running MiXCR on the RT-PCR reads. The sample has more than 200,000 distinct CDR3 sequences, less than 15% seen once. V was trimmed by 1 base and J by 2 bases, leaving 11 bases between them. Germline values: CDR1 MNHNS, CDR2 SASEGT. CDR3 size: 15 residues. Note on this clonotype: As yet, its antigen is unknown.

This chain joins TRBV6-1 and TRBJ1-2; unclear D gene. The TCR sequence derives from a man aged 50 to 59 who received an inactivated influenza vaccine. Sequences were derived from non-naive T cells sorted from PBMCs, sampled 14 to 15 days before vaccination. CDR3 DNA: TGTGCCAGCAGTGAAGTTGCAAAGCGGAACTATGGCTACACCTTC. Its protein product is CASSEVAKRNYGYTF.